Following are 10 T cell receptor beta chains from one sample sequenced in a study of OX40 agonist ivuxolimab in advanced cancers. Produced via immunoSEQ multiplex PCR; TCRdb's table is partial and in-frame only. The sample carries 34,000 or so clones, 70% to 85% recorded once. Sequencing used CD4+ or CD8+ T cells sorted from blood, obtained in a trial of the OX40 agonist ivuxolimab. These receptors came from an adult with an advanced solid tumor such as melanoma, head and neck, liver or kidney cancer.

The chain has TRBV7-2 and TRBJ2-6; D is possibly TRBD1 or TRBD2 (5 bases each). The CDR3 spans 17 residues. The germline V and J ends were trimmed by 6 bases and 0 bases, with 15 bases remaining between them. The germline V gene encodes CDR1 SGHTA and CDR2 FQGNSA. CDR3 region: CASSWGRGHSGANVLTF. CDR3 DNA sequence: TGTGCCAGCAGTTGGGGACGGGGCCACTCTGGGGCCAACGTCCTGACTTTC.

This chain uses TRBV10-2 with TRBJ2-7; 11 nucleotides line up with TRBD1. The V segment lost 5 bases and the J segment 6 bases; nucleotides outside the gene matches: 9. The CDR3 is 15 amino acids. Germline CDR1 and CDR2: WSHSY and SAAADI. CDR3 in DNA: TGCGCCAGCAGTCTAGGGTGGACAGGGGGCTTCGAGCAGTACTTC. This sequence encodes CASSLGWTGGFEQYF.

This sequence joins TRBV7-9 and TRBJ1-1; no clear D gene. CDR1 and CDR2 (germline): SEHNR, FQNEAQ (reference sequence). Deletions cut 5 bases from V and 1 base from J, with 17 bases between. The CDR3 is made up of 16 amino acids. The CDR3 nucleotides read TGTGCCAGCAGCACACCGGAACCGAAAAGGAACACTGAAGCTTTCTTT. This translates into CASSTPEPKRNTEAFF.

This clone was observed a single time. The chain is built from TRBV18 and TRBJ2-7; possibly TRBD1 for D (5 bases). The CDR3 loop spans 14 amino acids. From germline, CDR1 is KGHSH and CDR2 LQKENI. V was clipped by 2 bases and J by 3 bases, with 11 bases between them. The CDR3 bases are TGTGCCAGCTCACCAACTGGACACATCTACGAGCAGTACTTC. This sequence encodes CASSPTGHIYEQYF. Using reference TRBV18 and TRBJ2-7 for the parts outside the CDR3, the full variable domain is NAGVMQNPRHLVRRRGQEARLRCSPMKGHSHVYWYRQLPEEGLKFMVYLQKENIIDESGMPKERFSAEFPKEGPSILRIQQVVRGDSAAYFCASSPTGHIYEQYFGPGTRLTVT.

This chain uses TRBV4-1 with TRBJ2-1; D remains ambiguous. CDR1 is MGHRA, CDR2 YSYEKL, per germline. The CDR3 runs to 13 residues. In nucleotides, the CDR3 is TGCGCGAGCCAGTCTAGCTCCTACAATGAGCAGTTCTTC. This codes for CASQSSSYNEQFF.

V usage is TRBV9 and J usage is TRBJ2-7; no firm D call. The CDR3 extends over 15 amino acids. Looked up from germline, CDR1 is SGDLS and CDR2 is YYNGEE. Trimming pared 3 bases from V and 0 bases from J, leaving 13 bases between. CDR3 loop: CASSDGPSPSYEQYF. CDR3 nucleotides: TGTGCCAGCAGCGACGGACCGAGCCCCTCCTACGAGCAGTACTTC.

The V call is TRBV28, the J call TRBJ2-7; TRBD1 aligns across 7 bases. In germline, CDR1 is MDHEN, CDR2 SYDVKM. The CDR3 sequence is 16 residues long. V dropped 6 bases and J dropped 0; count of bases not matched to a gene: 11. The CDR3 region is CASSPFWDSSSYEQYF. The CDR3 bases are TGTGCCAGCAGCCCATTCTGGGACAGTAGCTCCTACGAGCAGTACTTC. Using reference TRBV28 and TRBJ2-7 for the parts outside the CDR3, the full variable domain is DVKVTQSSRYLVKRTGEKVFLECVQDMDHENMFWYRQDPGLGLRLIYFSYDVKMKEKGDIPEGYSVSREKKERFSLILESASTNQTSMYLCASSPFWDSSSYEQYFGPGTRLTVT.

The gene calls are TRBV15 and TRBJ1-2, with 7 bases that match TRBD1. The CDR3 runs to 16 residues. J lost 0 bases, V lost 3 bases, and 7 bases had no gene match. Looked up from germline, CDR1 is LNHNV and CDR2 is YYDKDF (reference sequence). The CDR3 protein is CATSRPGQVPNYGYTF. CDR3 DNA sequence: TGTGCCACCAGCAGGCCCGGACAGGTTCCTAACTATGGCTACACCTTC.

This chain joins TRBV7-9 and TRBJ1-3, with 11 positions matching TRBD1. Germline-derived CDR1 and CDR2 are SEHNR and FQNEAQ (reference sequence). Trimming removed 4 bases from V and 0 bases from J; junction bases left unmatched: 11. CDR3 length: 19 residues. In nucleotides, the CDR3 is TGTGCCAGCAGCTCAATGGGACAGGGGGTTATGCGCTCTGGAAACACCATATATTTT. Protein: CASSSMGQGVMRSGNTIYF.

This chain uses TRBV11-2 with TRBJ2-5; D is possibly TRBD1 (5 bases). Between the trimmed V and J ends, which lost 5 bases and 5 bases, there was a span of 18 bases. The CDR3 is 15 residues long. CDR1 is SGHAT and CDR2 is FQNNGV in the germline V gene. The CDR3 DNA sequence: TGTGCCAGCAGCCTTGGGGCAGCCACAAAGGAGACCCAGTACTTC. Amino acid sequence: CASSLGAATKETQYF. The full variable domain, in which reference TRBV11-2 and TRBJ2-5 provide the parts outside the CDR3, is EAGVAQSPRYKIIEKRQSVAFWCNPISGHATLYWYQQILGQGPKLLIQFQNNGVVDDSQLPKDRFSAERLKGVDSTLKIQPAKLEDSAVYLCASSLGAATKETQYFGPGTRLLVL.